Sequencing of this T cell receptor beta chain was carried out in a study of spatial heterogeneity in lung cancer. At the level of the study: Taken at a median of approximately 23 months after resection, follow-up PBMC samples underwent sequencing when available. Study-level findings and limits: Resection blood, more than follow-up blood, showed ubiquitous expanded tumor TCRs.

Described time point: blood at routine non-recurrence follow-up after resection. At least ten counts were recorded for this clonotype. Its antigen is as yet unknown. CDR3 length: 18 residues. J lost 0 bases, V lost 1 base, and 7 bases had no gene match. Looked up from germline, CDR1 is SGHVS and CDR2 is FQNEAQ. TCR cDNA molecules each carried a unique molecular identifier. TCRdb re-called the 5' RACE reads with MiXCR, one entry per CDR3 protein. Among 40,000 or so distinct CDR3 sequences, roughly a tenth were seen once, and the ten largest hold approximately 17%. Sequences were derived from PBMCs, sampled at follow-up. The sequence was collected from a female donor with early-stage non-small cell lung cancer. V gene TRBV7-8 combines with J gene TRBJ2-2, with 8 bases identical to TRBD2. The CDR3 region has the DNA TGTGCCAGCAGCTTAGGAGGTAGCGGGGTCCCGAACACCGGGGAGCTGTTTTTT. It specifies CASSLGGSGVPNTGELFF.